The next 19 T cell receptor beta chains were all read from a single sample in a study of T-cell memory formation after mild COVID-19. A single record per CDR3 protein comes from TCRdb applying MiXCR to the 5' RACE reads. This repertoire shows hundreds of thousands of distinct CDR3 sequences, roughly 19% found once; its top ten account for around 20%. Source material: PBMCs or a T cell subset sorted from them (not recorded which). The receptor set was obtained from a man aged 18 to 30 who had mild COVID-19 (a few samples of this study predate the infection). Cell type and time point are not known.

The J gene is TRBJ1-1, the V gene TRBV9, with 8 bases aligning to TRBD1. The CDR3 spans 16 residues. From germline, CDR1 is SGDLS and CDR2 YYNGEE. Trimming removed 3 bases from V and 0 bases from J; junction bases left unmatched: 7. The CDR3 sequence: CASSGQGWGVNTEAFF. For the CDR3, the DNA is TGTGCCAGCAGCGGACAGGGGTGGGGTGTGAACACTGAAGCTTTCTTT. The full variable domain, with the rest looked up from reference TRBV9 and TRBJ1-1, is DSGVTQTPKHLITATGQRVTLRCSPRSGDLSVYWYQQSLDQGLQFLIQYYNGEERAKGNILERFSAQQFPDLHSELNLSSLELGDSALYFCASSGQGWGVNTEAFFGQGTRLTVV.

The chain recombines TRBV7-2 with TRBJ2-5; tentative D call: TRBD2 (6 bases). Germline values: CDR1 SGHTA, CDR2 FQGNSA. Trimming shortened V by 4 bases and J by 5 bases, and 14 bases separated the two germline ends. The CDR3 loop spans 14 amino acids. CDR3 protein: CASSYSGGAETQYF. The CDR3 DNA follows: TGTGCCAGCAGCTATAGCGGTGGGGCGGAGACCCAGTACTTC.

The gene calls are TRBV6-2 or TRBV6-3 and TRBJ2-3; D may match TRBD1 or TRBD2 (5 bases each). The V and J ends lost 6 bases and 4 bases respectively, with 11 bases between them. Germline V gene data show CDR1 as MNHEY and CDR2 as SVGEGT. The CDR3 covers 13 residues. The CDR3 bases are TGTGCCAGCAGCCCAGGGACCGCAGATACGCAGTATTTT. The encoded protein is CASSPGTADTQYF.

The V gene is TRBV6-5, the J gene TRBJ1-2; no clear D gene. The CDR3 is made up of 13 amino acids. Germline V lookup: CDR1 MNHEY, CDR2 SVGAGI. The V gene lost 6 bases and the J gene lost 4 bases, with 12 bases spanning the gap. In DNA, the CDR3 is TGTGCCAGCAGGGGCCAGTACCTCTATGGCTACACCTTC. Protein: CASRGQYLYGYTF.

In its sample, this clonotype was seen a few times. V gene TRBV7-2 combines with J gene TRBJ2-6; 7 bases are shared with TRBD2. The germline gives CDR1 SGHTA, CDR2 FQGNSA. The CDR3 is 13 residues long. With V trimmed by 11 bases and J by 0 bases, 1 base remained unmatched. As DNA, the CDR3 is TGTGCCGGGGGGGGCTCTGGGGCCAACGTCCTGACTTTC. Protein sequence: CAGGGSGANVLTF.

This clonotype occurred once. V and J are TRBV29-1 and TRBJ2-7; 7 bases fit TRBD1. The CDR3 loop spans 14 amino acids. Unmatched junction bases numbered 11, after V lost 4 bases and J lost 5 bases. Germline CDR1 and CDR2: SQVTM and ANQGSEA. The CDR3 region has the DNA TGCAGCGTTGTCAGGGGGATATTGTCTAACGAGCAGTACTTC. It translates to CSVVRGILSNEQYF.

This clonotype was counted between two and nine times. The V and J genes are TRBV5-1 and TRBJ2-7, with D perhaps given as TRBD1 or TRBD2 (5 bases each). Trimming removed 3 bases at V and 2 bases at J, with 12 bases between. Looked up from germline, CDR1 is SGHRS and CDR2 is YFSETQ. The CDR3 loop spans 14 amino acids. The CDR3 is CASSSRDRTYEQYF. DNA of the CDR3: TGCGCCAGCAGCTCCCGGGACCGGACCTACGAGCAGTACTTC.

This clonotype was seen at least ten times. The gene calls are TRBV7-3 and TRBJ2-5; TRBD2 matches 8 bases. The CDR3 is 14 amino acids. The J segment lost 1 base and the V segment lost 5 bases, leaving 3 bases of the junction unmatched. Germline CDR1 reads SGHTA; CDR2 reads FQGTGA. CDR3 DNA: TGTGCCAGCAGCCCTCGGGAGGGCCAAGAGACCCAGTACTTC. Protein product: CASSPREGQETQYF. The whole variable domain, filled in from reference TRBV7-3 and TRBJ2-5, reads GAGVSQTPSNKVTEKGKYVELRCDPISGHTALYWYRQSLGQGPEFLIYFQGTGAADDSGLPNDRFFAVRPEGSVSTLKIQRTERGDSAVYLCASSPREGQETQYFGPGTRLLVL.

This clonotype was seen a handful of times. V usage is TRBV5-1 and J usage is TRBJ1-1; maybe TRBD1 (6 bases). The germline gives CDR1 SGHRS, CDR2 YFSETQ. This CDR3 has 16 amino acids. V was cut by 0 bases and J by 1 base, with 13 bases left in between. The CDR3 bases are TGCGCCAGCAGCTTGGGGGACACCACCCGGAACACTGAAGCTTTCTTT. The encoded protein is CASSLGDTTRNTEAFF. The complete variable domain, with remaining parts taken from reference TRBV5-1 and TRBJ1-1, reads KAGVTQTPRYLIKTRGQQVTLSCSPISGHRSVSWYQQTPGQGLQFLFEYFSETQRNKGNFPGRFSGRQFSNSRSEMNVSTLELGDSALYLCASSLGDTTRNTEAFFGQGTRLTVV.

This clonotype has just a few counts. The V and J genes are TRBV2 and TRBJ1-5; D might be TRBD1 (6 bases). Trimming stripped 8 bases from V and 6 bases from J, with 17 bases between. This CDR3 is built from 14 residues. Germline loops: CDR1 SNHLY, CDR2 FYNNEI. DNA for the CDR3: TGTGCCAGCGATAAGGCAGGGGCGGGTCAGCCCCAGCATTTT. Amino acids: CASDKAGAGQPQHF.

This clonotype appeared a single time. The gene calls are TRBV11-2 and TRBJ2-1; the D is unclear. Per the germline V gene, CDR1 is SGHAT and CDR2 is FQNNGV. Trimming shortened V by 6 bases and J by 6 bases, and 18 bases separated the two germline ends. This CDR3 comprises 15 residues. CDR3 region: CASRHLGFEGNEQFF. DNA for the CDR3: TGTGCCAGCAGGCACCTAGGTTTTGAAGGCAATGAGCAGTTCTTC.

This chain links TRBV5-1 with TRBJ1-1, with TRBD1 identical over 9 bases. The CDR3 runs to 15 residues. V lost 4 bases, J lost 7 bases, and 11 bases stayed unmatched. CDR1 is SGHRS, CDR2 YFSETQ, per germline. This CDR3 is CASSPGQGVANEAFF. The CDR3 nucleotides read TGCGCCAGCAGCCCGGGACAGGGCGTTGCCAATGAAGCTTTCTTT.

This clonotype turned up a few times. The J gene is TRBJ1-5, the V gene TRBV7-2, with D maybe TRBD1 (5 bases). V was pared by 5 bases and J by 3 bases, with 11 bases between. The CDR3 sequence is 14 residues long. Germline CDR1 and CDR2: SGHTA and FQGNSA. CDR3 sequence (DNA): TGTGCCAGCAGCCCCAGGGTTTTCAATCAGCCCCAGCATTTT. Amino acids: CASSPRVFNQPQHF.

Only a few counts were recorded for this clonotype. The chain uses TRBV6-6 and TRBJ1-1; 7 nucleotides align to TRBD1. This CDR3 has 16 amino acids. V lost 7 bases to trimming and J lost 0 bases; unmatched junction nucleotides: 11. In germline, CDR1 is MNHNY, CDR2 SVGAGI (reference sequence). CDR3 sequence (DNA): TGTGCCAGCACTGAAGACAGGGCGAGGTTGAACACTGAAGCTTTCTTT. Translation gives CASTEDRARLNTEAFF.

CDR3 in DNA: TGTGCCACCAGCAGGGGAACAGGGGGCGCCGAGCAGTACGTC. Its translation: CATSRGTGGAEQYV. The V gene is TRBV15, the J gene TRBJ2-7, with 9 bases matching TRBD1. Germline V gene data show CDR1 as LNHNV and CDR2 as YYDKDF (reference sequence). The CDR3 is 14 residues long. The junction had 6 bases not matched to a gene; V was cut back by 3 bases and J by 6 bases.

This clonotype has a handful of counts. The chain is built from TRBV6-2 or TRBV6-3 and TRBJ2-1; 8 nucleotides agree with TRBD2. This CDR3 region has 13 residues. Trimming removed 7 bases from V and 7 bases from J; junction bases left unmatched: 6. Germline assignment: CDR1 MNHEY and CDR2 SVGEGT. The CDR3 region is CASTGLAGNEQFF. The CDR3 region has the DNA TGTGCCAGCACCGGACTAGCAGGAAATGAGCAGTTCTTC.

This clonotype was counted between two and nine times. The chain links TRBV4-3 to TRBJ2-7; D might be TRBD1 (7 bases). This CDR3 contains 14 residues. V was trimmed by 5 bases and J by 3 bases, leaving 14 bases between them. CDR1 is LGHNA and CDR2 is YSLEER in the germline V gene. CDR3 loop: CASSAFRGDYEQYF. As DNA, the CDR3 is TGCGCCAGCAGCGCCTTCAGGGGGGACTACGAGCAGTACTTC.

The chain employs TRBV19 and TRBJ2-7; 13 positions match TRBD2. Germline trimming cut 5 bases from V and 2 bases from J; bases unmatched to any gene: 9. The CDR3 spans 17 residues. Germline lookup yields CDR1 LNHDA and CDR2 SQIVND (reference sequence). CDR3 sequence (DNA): TGTGCCAGTAGTTGGACTAGCGGGGGACCAGGACCCTACGAGCAGTACTTC. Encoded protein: CASSWTSGGPGPYEQYF.

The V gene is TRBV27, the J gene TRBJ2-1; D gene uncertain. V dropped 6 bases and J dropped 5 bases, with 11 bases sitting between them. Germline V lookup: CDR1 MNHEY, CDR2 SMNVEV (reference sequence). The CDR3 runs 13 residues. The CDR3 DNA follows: TGTGCCAGCAGCCTTGCCTTGCACAATGAGCAGTTCTTC. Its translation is CASSLALHNEQFF.